What follows are 27 T cell receptor beta chains derived from one specimen sequenced in a study of CDR3 diversity in severe acne. One entry per CDR3 protein results from TCRdb running MiXCR on the PCR reads. The sample comprises over 70,000 distinct CDR3 sequences, under 60% of which are singletons, and 14% rests with the top ten. The sequenced sample consisted of blood. Every receptor here comes from a male donor in good health, without acne.

Only one count was recorded for this clonotype. This chain links TRBV12-3 or TRBV12-4 with TRBJ1-1; possibly TRBD1 for D (5 bases). Between the trimmed V and J ends, which lost 6 bases and 8 bases, there was a span of 22 bases. The CDR3 is 15 amino acids. Written as DNA, the CDR3 is TGTGCCAGCAGCCCTGATCCGGGACGAAGTGTCGAAGCTTTCTTT. Amino acid sequence: CASSPDPGRSVEAFF.

As regards this clonotype: No conserved phenylalanine or tryptophan ends this CDR3, so it is likely a read error. This chain links TRBV24-1 with TRBJ2-1, with TRBD2 matching over 13 bases. This CDR3 region has 16 residues. In germline, CDR1 is KGHDR, CDR2 SFDVKD. Trimming cost V 4 bases and J 3 bases; bases outside gene matches: 2. The CDR3: CATSDWTSGSYNEQFS. The DNA of the CDR3 is TGTGCCACCAGTGACTGGACTAGCGGGAGCTACAATGAGCAGTTCTCC.

This sequence joins TRBV12-3 or TRBV12-4 and TRBJ2-7; 11 bases fit TRBD2. The CDR3 length is 16 residues. The junction had 8 bases not matched to a gene; V was cut back by 4 bases and J by 3 bases. The CDR3 is CASSYAGLAVSYEQYF. As DNA, the CDR3 is TGTGCCAGCAGTTACGCGGGACTAGCGGTCAGCTACGAGCAGTACTTC.

The gene calls are TRBV15 and TRBJ2-7; TRBD1 agrees at 9 bases. This CDR3 comprises 14 residues. Germline V CDR1 and CDR2: LNHNV, YYDKDF (reference sequence). With 8 bases clipped from V and 2 bases from J, the junction kept 7 bases outside the gene matches. Here the CDR3 reads CATSGGTGTYEQYF. The CDR3 coding sequence is TGTGCCACCTCCGGGGGGACAGGGACCTACGAGCAGTACTTC.

J is TRBJ2-5 and V is TRBV15; D possibly corresponds to TRBD2 (5 bases). The CDR3 covers 15 residues. V shed 4 bases and J shed 0 bases, with 12 bases lying between them. Germline V gene data show CDR1 as LNHNV and CDR2 as YYDKDF (reference sequence). The CDR3, as DNA: TGTGCCACCAGCACACCGCTAGCCAACCAAGAGACCCAGTACTTC. Its protein product is CATSTPLANQETQYF. Together with reference TRBV15 and TRBJ2-5, the CDR3 gives the full variable domain: DAMVIQNPRYQVTQFGKPVTLSCSQTLNHNVMYWYQQKSSQAPKLLFHYYDKDFNNEADTPDNFQSRRPNTSFCFLDIRSPGLGDTAMYLCATSTPLANQETQYFGPGTRLLVL.

Only one count was recorded for this clonotype. The chain links TRBV10-3 to TRBJ2-7; 10 positions agree with TRBD1. The germline CDR1 and CDR2 sequences are ENHRY and SYGVKD. The CDR3 loop spans 13 amino acids. J gave up 5 bases and V 10 bases, and 8 bases lay outside the gene matches. The CDR3 loop is CASRRDRGHEQYF. In nucleotides, the CDR3 is TGTGCCAGCAGACGGGACAGGGGACACGAGCAGTACTTC.

This chain connects TRBV20-1 to TRBJ2-7, with 10 bases aligning to TRBD2. Per the germline V gene, CDR1 is DFQATT and CDR2 is SNEGSKA (reference sequence). This CDR3 region has 14 residues. V lost 2 bases, J lost 6 bases, and 7 bases stayed unmatched. The CDR3 is CSARRSSGRGEQYF. The CDR3 bases are TGCAGTGCTAGACGGTCTAGCGGGAGAGGCGAGCAGTACTTC.

To note about this clonotype: Since the CDR3 does not end with the conserved phenylalanine or tryptophan, this likely comes from a read error. The chain recombines TRBV7-3 with TRBJ2-5; D is unresolved. The germline V gene encodes CDR1 SGHTA and CDR2 FQGTGA. This CDR3 is built from 12 residues. Deletions cut 5 bases from V and 3 bases from J, with 7 bases between. The CDR3 region is CASSPSKETQYL. The CDR3, as DNA: TGTGCCAGCAGCCCATCGAAAGAGACCCAGTACCTC.

This clonotype is medium-sized (0.01 to 0.1%) in the sample. The rearrangement uses TRBV20-1 and TRBJ2-7, with 7 bases identical to TRBD2. The V segment lost 0 bases and the J segment 5 bases; nucleotides outside the gene matches: 7. Germline V gene data show CDR1 as DFQATT and CDR2 as SNEGSKA (reference sequence). The CDR3 length is 14 residues. The CDR3 coding sequence is TGCAGTGCTAGAGACGGAGCGGGAATCAACGAGCAGTACTTC. Amino acids: CSARDGAGINEQYF.

V gene TRBV29-1 combines with J gene TRBJ2-1, with TRBD2 matching 8 bases. The trim removed 6 bases at V and 2 bases at J, leaving 3 bases unmatched. Looked up from germline, CDR1 is SQVTM and CDR2 is ANQGSEA. CDR3 size: 13 residues. The CDR3 coding sequence is TGCAGCGTCCCCGGGGGGGCCTACAATGAGCAGTTCTTC. Translated, it gives CSVPGGAYNEQFF.

This clonotype has a count of ten or more. J is TRBJ2-3 and V is TRBV5-8; either TRBD1 or TRBD2 may supply D (7 bases each). Per germline, CDR1 SGHTS and CDR2 YDEGEE. V shed 1 base and J shed 6 bases, with 9 bases lying between them. The CDR3 runs 13 residues. CDR3 coding DNA: TGTGCCAGCAGCTTGCAGGGGGGGGATACGCAGTATTTT. It codes for CASSLQGGDTQYF.

This clonotype is medium-sized within its sample. This chain uses TRBV5-1 with TRBJ2-7, with D perhaps TRBD2 (6 bases). CDR1 is SGHRS and CDR2 is YFSETQ in the germline V gene. Trimming stripped 0 bases from V and 2 bases from J, with 9 bases between. The CDR3 contains 14 residues. The CDR3 region is CASSLGDFAYEQYF. CDR3 DNA sequence: TGCGCCAGCAGCTTGGGGGACTTCGCCTACGAGCAGTACTTC.

This clonotype turned up a few times. This chain joins TRBV6-1 and TRBJ1-3, with 7 bases that match TRBD1. Unmatched junction bases numbered 18, after V lost 5 bases and J lost 8 bases. The CDR3 runs 17 residues. Germline V gene sequence: CDR1 MNHNS, CDR2 SASEGT. CDR3 residues: CASSYPGQGDYGYTIYF. The CDR3, as DNA: TGTGCCAGCAGTTACCCCGGGCAGGGGGACTATGGCTACACCATATATTTT.

This clonotype has ten or more counts. The V and J genes are TRBV10-3 and TRBJ1-5; TRBD1 might be the D (5 bases). The ends were cut back, 10 bases at V and 11 bases at J, with 12 bases in the middle. The length of the CDR3 is 10 residues. Germline V gene lookup returns CDR1 ENHRY and CDR2 SYGVKD. The chain's CDR3 is CATIGGAQHF. CDR3 bases: TGTGCCACCATTGGGGGAGCCCAGCATTTT.

This rearrangement joins TRBV9 to TRBJ2-2; D is ambiguous. Trimming cost V 0 bases and J 0 bases, with 12 bases left between them. The germline V gene encodes CDR1 SGDLS and CDR2 YYNGEE. The CDR3 spans 17 residues. CDR3 sequence: CASSVGALPSNTGELFF. CDR3 nucleotide sequence: TGTGCCAGCAGCGTAGGGGCACTACCTTCGAACACCGGGGAGCTGTTTTTT.

This clonotype was recorded a few times. The chain is built from TRBV27 and TRBJ1-3; D is ambiguous. With 5 bases removed from V and 1 base from J, the gap between germline ends came to 9 bases. The CDR3 loop spans 14 amino acids. Germline V CDR1 and CDR2: MNHEY, SMNVEV (reference sequence). CDR3 sequence reads: CASSIGLSGNTIYF. As DNA, the CDR3 is TGTGCCAGCAGTATCGGACTTTCTGGAAACACCATATATTTT.

This clonotype was detected a few times. The chain combines TRBV19 with TRBJ2-6; D gene ambiguous. This CDR3 has 16 amino acids. Germline CDR1 is LNHDA and CDR2 is SQIVND (reference sequence). V lost 3 bases to trimming and J lost 0 bases, with 9 bases between them. CDR3 residues: CASSIAASSGANVLTF. CDR3 nucleotide sequence: TGTGCCAGTAGTATTGCAGCAAGCTCTGGGGCCAACGTCCTGACTTTC.

The rearrangement uses TRBV13 and TRBJ2-1; 9 nucleotides agree with TRBD1. This CDR3 has 15 residues. CDR1 and CDR2 from the germline V gene are PRHDT and FYEKMQ (reference sequence). V lost 5 bases, J lost 8 bases, and 10 bases stayed unmatched. The CDR3 DNA follows: TGTGCCAGCAGCACCGGGACAGGGAAAGCGGATGAGCAGTTCTTC. Translating it yields CASSTGTGKADEQFF.

The chain is built from TRBV28 and TRBJ2-3; 9 positions agree with TRBD1. After removal of 5 bases from V and 4 bases from J, the junction contained 10 bases not matched to a gene. This CDR3 has 16 amino acids. Per the germline V gene, CDR1 is MDHEN and CDR2 is SYDVKM. CDR3 bases: TGTGCCAGCAGTGCCCAGAGGACAGGGGCCGCAGATACGCAGTATTTT. Translation: CASSAQRTGAADTQYF.

Concerning this clonotype itself: Germline is not matched at one junction end, which may reflect a read error. The chain links TRBV19 to TRBJ2-2; D is possibly TRBD2 (6 bases). This CDR3 region has 14 residues. CDR1 is LNHDA, CDR2 SQIVND, per germline (reference sequence). As DNA, the CDR3 is TGTGCCAGTGGGAAAACAACGAACACCGGGGGGCTGTTTTTT. Amino acid sequence: CASGKTTNTGGLFF.

In its sample, this clonotype was seen a few times. V usage is TRBV9 and J usage is TRBJ2-7; D may correspond to TRBD1 or TRBD2 (7 bases each). Germline-derived CDR1 and CDR2 are SGDLS and YYNGEE. V was cut by 3 bases and J by 6 bases, with 13 bases left in between. CDR3 size: 13 residues. The CDR3 coding sequence is TGTGCCAGCAGCGGGGAGGGGGCTGCCGAGCAGTACTTC. This translates into CASSGEGAAEQYF. The full variable domain, with the rest looked up from reference TRBV9 and TRBJ2-7, is DSGVTQTPKHLITATGQRVTLRCSPRSGDLSVYWYQQSLDQGLQFLIQYYNGEERAKGNILERFSAQQFPDLHSELNLSSLELGDSALYFCASSGEGAAEQYFGPGTRLTVT.

V usage is TRBV10-3 and J usage is TRBJ2-3; D is unclear. Germline values: CDR1 ENHRY, CDR2 SYGVKD. This CDR3 region has 15 residues. Trimming took off 1 base at V and 3 bases at J, with 11 bases between the two ends. The CDR3 sequence is CAISELDPRTDTQYF. CDR3 DNA: TGTGCCATCAGTGAGTTGGACCCGAGAACAGATACGCAGTATTTT.

The chain links TRBV27 to TRBJ1-2; the match to TRBD1 covers 9 bases. CDR3 length equals 19 residues. The ends lost 9 bases at V and 1 base at J; junction bases unmatched: 21. Germline CDR1 reads MNHEY; CDR2 reads SMNVEV (reference sequence). The CDR3 here is CARSPNHPADRGINYGYTF. The DNA of the CDR3 is TGTGCCAGAAGCCCCAACCATCCCGCGGACAGGGGCATTAACTATGGCTACACCTTC.

This clonotype appeared many times. This chain uses TRBV19 with TRBJ1-5; D is uncertain. The ends were cut back, 3 bases at V and 3 bases at J, with 12 bases in the middle. This CDR3 is built from 15 residues. The germline gives CDR1 LNHDA, CDR2 SQIVND (reference sequence). CDR3 bases: TGTGCCAGTAGTATGGGCGGATTGTACAATCAGCCCCAGCATTTT. Encoded protein: CASSMGGLYNQPQHF.

V and J are TRBV6-1 and TRBJ1-2; 9 nucleotides agree with TRBD1. This CDR3 contains 14 residues. Per the germline V gene, CDR1 is MNHNS and CDR2 is SASEGT. V lost 6 bases to trimming and J lost 8 bases; unmatched junction nucleotides: 10. As DNA, the CDR3 is TGTGCCAGCAGCCTACCGGGACAGGGCCACGGCTACACCTTC. Amino acid sequence: CASSLPGQGHGYTF.

This clonotype was observed many times. The CDR3 here is CASSPPAGGPTDTQYF. The CDR3 DNA follows: TGTGCCAGCAGCCCACCCGCGGGGGGGCCCACAGATACGCAGTATTTT. The V and J genes are TRBV3-1 and TRBJ2-3; 9 bases are shared with TRBD2. Germline CDR1 is LGHDT and CDR2 is YNNKEL (reference sequence). The trim removed 4 bases at V and 2 bases at J, leaving 7 bases unmatched. The CDR3 is made up of 16 amino acids.

The V call is TRBV9, the J call TRBJ2-1, with TRBD1 matching 8 bases. Looked up from germline, CDR1 is SGDLS and CDR2 is YYNGEE. This CDR3 comprises 14 residues. V lost 4 bases to trimming and J lost 4 bases; unmatched junction nucleotides: 4. The CDR3 reads CASSLGQGYNEQFF. Written as DNA, the CDR3 is TGTGCCAGCAGCCTCGGACAGGGATACAATGAGCAGTTCTTC.